The 15 T cell receptor beta chains below come from one sample, sequenced in a study of blood T cell repertoires in COVID-19. Assay: immunoSEQ multiplex PCR; the TCRdb copy retains only in-frame clones and omits some. Here the sample spans around 200,000 clones, approximately 90% being singletons. Input material: PBMCs or T cells enriched from blood (not recorded which). The receptors here all came from a woman between 18 and 29 years old who had recovered from COVID-19.

The chain employs TRBV19 and TRBJ2-3, with a weak D call TRBD1 (5 bases). The germline gives CDR1 LNHDA, CDR2 SQIVND (reference sequence). This CDR3 comprises 13 residues. V lost 3 bases, J lost 6 bases, and 10 bases lay in between. The CDR3 nucleotides read TGTGCCAGTAGTATGAAGGGGCGGGATACGCAGTATTTT. Its translation: CASSMKGRDTQYF.

This clone was observed a single time. This rearrangement joins TRBV5-1 to TRBJ2-5; 12 bases line up with TRBD2. The CDR3 contains 17 residues. The V and J ends lost 0 bases and 4 bases, in that order; junction bases with no gene match: 7. The germline V gene has CDR1 SGHRS and CDR2 YFSETQ. The CDR3 nucleotides are TGCGCCAGCAGCTTGGCTAGCGGGAGGGCCGTAGGAGAGACCCAGTACTTC. Translating gives CASSLASGRAVGETQYF.

This chain's CDR3 is CASSLVGARGISNEQFF. Here the CDR3 DNA reads TGTGCCAGCAGCTTAGTAGGCGCCAGGGGAATTAGCAATGAGCAGTTCTTC. V usage is TRBV7-6 and J usage is TRBJ2-1; the D gene is possibly TRBD1 (6 bases). The CDR3 totals 17 residues. The ends were cut back, 1 base at V and 6 bases at J, with 19 bases in the middle. Germline-derived CDR1 and CDR2 are SGHVS and FNYEAQ.

The CDR3 sequence is CASSIVDSYGYTF. As DNA, the CDR3 is TGTGCCAGTAGTATCGTGGACAGCTATGGCTACACCTTC. The chain employs TRBV19 and TRBJ1-2; TRBD1 might be the D (6 bases). The CDR3 sequence is 13 residues long. Germline lookup yields CDR1 LNHDA and CDR2 SQIVND (reference sequence). Trimming removed 3 bases from V and 4 bases from J, with 9 bases in between.

The chain couples TRBV4-1 to TRBJ2-3; D may be TRBD2 (5 bases). Germline CDR1 and CDR2: MGHRA and YSYEKL. Trimming stripped 1 base from V and 9 bases from J, with 14 bases between. This CDR3 has 14 residues. The chain's CDR3 is CASSQVGGSGTQYF. In nucleotides, the CDR3 is TGCGCCAGCAGCCAAGTCGGAGGCTCCGGCACGCAGTATTTT.

This clone has a single count. Germline is not matched at one junction end, which may reflect a read error. The genes are TRBV7-9 and TRBJ2-4; TRBD2 aligns across 7 bases. This CDR3 is built from 12 residues. The germline gives CDR1 SEHNR, CDR2 FQNEAQ (reference sequence). CDR3 in amino acids: CASSADAGELGF. CDR3 nucleotides: TGTGCCAGCAGCGCAGACGCGGGGGAGCTAGGGTTT.

The chain joins TRBV27 to TRBJ2-7; weak D call: TRBD1 (6 bases). The CDR3 contains 17 residues. V lost 6 bases, J lost 4 bases, and 25 bases lay in between. Looked up from germline, CDR1 is MNHEY and CDR2 is SMNVEV (reference sequence). The CDR3 region is CASSPLRTRGLGYEQYF. The CDR3 DNA follows: TGTGCCAGCAGCCCGCTTCGAACCAGGGGCCTTGGGTACGAGCAGTACTTC.

V gene TRBV28 combines with J gene TRBJ1-2; D may be TRBD1 (5 bases). The CDR3 runs to 17 residues. V was pared by 5 bases and J by 3 bases, with 22 bases between. CDR1 and CDR2 from the germline V gene are MDHEN and SYDVKM. The CDR3 DNA reads as TGTGCCAGCAGTAATCCGGGACTGCTGGGTCGAGACTATGGCTACACCTTC. This encodes CASSNPGLLGRDYGYTF.

V and J are TRBV3-1 (or the pseudogene TRBV3-2) and TRBJ2-3; tentative D call: TRBD2 (5 bases). This CDR3 region has 15 residues. CDR1 and CDR2 (germline): LGHDT, YNNKEL (reference sequence). The V and J ends lost 4 bases and 0 bases respectively, with 11 bases between them. The CDR3 DNA reads as TGTGCCAGCAGCCCTTGGGAGCGGAGCACAGATACGCAGTATTTT. Translated: CASSPWERSTDTQYF.

This rearrangement joins TRBV25-1 to TRBJ2-3, with D perhaps matching TRBD1 (6 bases). Trimming left V 7 bases short and J 2 bases short, with 13 bases between. This CDR3 has 14 amino acids. Germline V CDR1 and CDR2: MGHDK, SYGVNS. The CDR3 loop is CASKNRQATDTQYF. In DNA form, the CDR3 reads TGTGCCAGCAAAAACAGACAGGCCACAGATACGCAGTATTTT.

The V gene is TRBV28, the J gene TRBJ2-1; D remains unclear. With 7 bases removed from V and 3 bases from J, the gap between germline ends came to 10 bases. From germline, CDR1 is MDHEN and CDR2 SYDVKM. The CDR3 length is 13 residues. The CDR3 DNA sequence: TGTGCCAGCAACGGAGAGTTCTACAATGAGCAGTTCTTC. Its translation is CASNGEFYNEQFF. The full variable domain, its missing parts supplied by reference TRBV28 and TRBJ2-1, is DVKVTQSSRYLVKRTGEKVFLECVQDMDHENMFWYRQDPGLGLRLIYFSYDVKMKEKGDIPEGYSVSREKKERFSLILESASTNQTSMYLCASNGEFYNEQFFGPGTRLTVL.

The chain links TRBV7-9 to TRBJ2-7, with D possibly matching TRBD2 (6 bases). Trimming shortened V by 4 bases and J by 2 bases, and 18 bases separated the two germline ends. The germline CDR1 and CDR2 sequences are SEHNR and FQNEAQ (reference sequence). This CDR3 has 16 residues. The CDR3 reads CASSSTLTGDTYEQYF. For the CDR3, the DNA is TGTGCCAGCAGCTCAACCCTAACGGGAGATACCTACGAGCAGTACTTC. Full variable domain (outside the CDR3, taken from reference TRBV7-9 and TRBJ2-7): DTGVSQNPRHKITKRGQNVTFRCDPISEHNRLYWYRQTLGQGPEFLTYFQNEAQLEKSRLLSDRFSAERPKGSFSTLEIQRTEQGDSAMYLCASSSTLTGDTYEQYFGPGTRLTVT.

The chain employs TRBV19 and TRBJ2-7; D may be TRBD2 (6 bases). Germline loops: CDR1 LNHDA, CDR2 SQIVND (reference sequence). V shed 5 bases and J shed 2 bases, with 13 bases lying between them. The CDR3 spans 14 residues. The CDR3 loop reads CASSLAGPTYEQYF. CDR3 DNA: TGTGCCAGTAGTTTGGCGGGGCCGACCTACGAGCAGTACTTC.

This clone was seen a few times. The chain joins TRBV6-5 to TRBJ1-2; maybe TRBD1 (5 bases). Germline assignment: CDR1 MNHEY and CDR2 SVGAGI. The V and J ends lost 10 bases and 3 bases respectively, with 15 bases between them. The CDR3 contains 13 residues. The CDR3 coding sequence is TGTGCCACTCAAGGGAGGGGCCACTATGGCTACACCTTC. Its translation: CATQGRGHYGYTF.

Comments on this clone: In the same sample, other DNA sequences code for this CDR3. The chain uses TRBV3-1 (or the pseudogene TRBV3-2) and TRBJ1-2; maybe TRBD1 (5 bases). Trimming left V 0 bases short and J 4 bases short, with 12 bases between. Looked up from germline, CDR1 is LGHDT and CDR2 is YNNKEL (reference sequence). CDR3 size: 15 residues. The CDR3 region has the DNA TGTGCCAGCAGCCAAGATTCAGGGATCCTCTATGGCTACACCTTC. Its protein product is CASSQDSGILYGYTF.